This T cell receptor beta chain was documented in a study of CXCR3-negative and CXCR3-positive naive CD8 T cells. Germline CDR1 DFQATT, CDR2 SNEGSKA (reference sequence). The CDR3 extends over 14 amino acids. TRB cDNA libraries were made by UMI-labeled 5' RACE. From the 5' RACE reads, TCRdb lists one entry per CDR3 protein and no DNA. The ten top clones account for over 1.3%, within a sample of 65,000 to 75,000 distinct CDR3 sequences. V gene TRBV20-1 combines with J gene TRBJ2-1; TCRdb returns TRBD1, unconfirmable since there is no DNA. Material: naive CXCR3- CD8+ T cells from blood. Subset reported: CD45RO-CCR7+CD27+CD95- naive CD8+ T cells lacking CXCR3 (TNR3-). The TCR was taken from a human donor in good health. Some clones in this sample may be carry-over from other donors' samples. The CDR3 loop reads CSAYPVQGYNEQFF.